The clone carrying this TCR beta chain was counted between two and nine times. The CDR3 consists of 13 residues. V lost 3 bases and J lost 2, with 10 bases in between. Germline values: CDR1 SQVTM, CDR2 ANQGSEA. The use of a sample-barcoded 5' primer and a J-beta primer mix characterized a second PCR of about 7 to 12 cycles. Every cDNA molecule bore a tag from a template-switch adaptor containing 12 random nucleotides. TCRdb re-derived calls from the 5' RACE reads in MiXCR, one entry per CDR3 protein. The sample holds fewer than 2,000,000 distinct CDR3 sequences, about 39% seen once. This sample was taken from a study of blood T cells in healthy people across ages.

This sequence originates from a human donor in good health. The sample was blood. V usage is TRBV29-1 and J usage is TRBJ2-5; D gene uncertain. For the CDR3, the DNA is TGCAGCGTTGATTCGGATTGGCAAGAGACCCAGTACTTC. Protein sequence: CSVDSDWQETQYF.